These 30 T cell receptor beta chains share one sample of origin, sequenced in a study of glioma-infiltrating T cells after dendritic cell vaccination. Produced via immunoSEQ multiplex PCR; TCRdb's table is partial and in-frame only. The sample carries roughly 100,000 clones, roughly 76% recorded once. The input for sequencing was blood, taken before dendritic cell vaccination. The receptors stem from a human donor with glioblastoma.

The J gene is TRBJ1-1, the V gene TRBV6-5; unclear D gene. This CDR3 comprises 13 residues. V lost 2 bases to trimming and J lost 5 bases, with 9 bases between them. CDR1 MNHEY and CDR2 SVGAGI come from the germline V gene. CDR3 sequence reads: CASSYNGETEAFF. CDR3 bases: TGTGCCAGCAGTTACAATGGAGAGACTGAAGCTTTCTTT.

The chain is built from TRBV11-3 and TRBJ2-3; unclear D gene. This CDR3 region has 17 residues. Germline-derived CDR1 and CDR2 are SGHNT and YENEEA. Trimming stripped 1 base from V and 0 bases from J, with 14 bases between. The CDR3, as DNA: TGTGCCAGCAGCTTAGTTTCTACCCCCGCTAGCACAGATACGCAGTATTTT. This sequence encodes CASSLVSTPASTDTQYF. The variable domain in full, completed from reference TRBV11-3 and TRBJ2-3, reads EAGVVQSPRYKIIEKKQPVAFWCNPISGHNTLYWYLQNLGQGPELLIRYENEEAVDDSQLPKDRFSAERLKGVDSTLKIQPAELGDSAVYLCASSLVSTPASTDTQYFGPGTRLTVL.

J is TRBJ2-3 and V is TRBV11-2, with 10 bases aligning to TRBD2. Germline lookup yields CDR1 SGHAT and CDR2 FQNNGV. The CDR3 is 15 residues long. J was trimmed by 1 base and V by 6 bases; bases with no gene match: 4. The CDR3 loop is CASRRSGGRTDTQYF. CDR3 nucleotide sequence: TGTGCCAGCAGACGTAGCGGGGGGCGCACAGATACGCAGTATTTT.

The chain uses TRBV30 and TRBJ1-5; no clear D gene. V lost 3 bases, J lost 9 bases, and 15 bases lay in between. Germline assignment: CDR1 GTSNPN and CDR2 SVGIG (reference sequence). This CDR3 comprises 13 residues. CDR3 sequence reads: CAWRGGERGPQHF. As DNA, the CDR3 is TGTGCCTGGAGGGGCGGGGAACGAGGGCCCCAGCATTTT.

The V call is TRBV28, the J call TRBJ1-5; D is uncertain. Looked up from germline, CDR1 is MDHEN and CDR2 is SYDVKM. The CDR3 runs to 12 residues. V lost 5 bases, J lost 4 bases, and 6 bases lay in between. The CDR3: CASSEGNQPQHF. DNA for the CDR3: TGTGCCAGCAGTGAGGGAAATCAGCCCCAGCATTTT.

The chain is built from TRBV4-1 and TRBJ2-5; D is perhaps TRBD2 (7 bases). CDR1 is MGHRA, CDR2 YSYEKL, per germline. Trimming took 0 bases from V and 7 from J, leaving 15 bases between them. The CDR3 covers 15 residues. This CDR3 reads CASSQEGGTRGTQYF. The CDR3, as DNA: TGCGCCAGCAGCCAAGAGGGGGGGACACGGGGGACCCAGTACTTC.

The CDR3 is CASRGGTVVYEQYF. The CDR3 bases are TGCGCCAGCAGAGGGGGGACAGTGGTGTACGAGCAGTACTTC. The rearrangement joins TRBV5-1 to TRBJ2-7; D may be TRBD1 (7 bases). Trimming removed 5 bases from V and 4 bases from J, with 16 bases in between. Germline V gene lookup returns CDR1 SGHRS and CDR2 YFSETQ. This CDR3 is 14 amino acids long. The full variable domain, completed using reference TRBV5-1 and TRBJ2-7, is KAGVTQTPRYLIKTRGQQVTLSCSPISGHRSVSWYQQTPGQGLQFLFEYFSETQRNKGNFPGRFSGRQFSNSRSEMNVSTLELGDSALYLCASRGGTVVYEQYFGPGTRLTVT.

V usage is TRBV18 and J usage is TRBJ1-1; D possibly corresponds to TRBD1 (5 bases). Trimming removed 5 bases from V and 1 base from J, with 29 bases in between. Germline V gene lookup returns CDR1 KGHSH and CDR2 LQKENI. This CDR3 contains 20 residues. The CDR3 nucleotides read TGTGCCAGCTCATCTAAAACATGGGGGGTAACATTGCGCGGGAACACTGAAGCTTTCTTT. It specifies CASSSKTWGVTLRGNTEAFF.

This clone has just a few counts. The chain carries TRBV6-4 and TRBJ1-1; 7 bases align to TRBD1. This CDR3 contains 15 residues. Germline trimming cut 0 bases from V and 7 bases from J; bases unmatched to any gene: 8. Germline loops: CDR1 MRHNA, CDR2 SNTAGT. CDR3 residues: CASSDSPDRSNEAFF. In nucleotides, the CDR3 is TGTGCCAGCAGTGACTCGCCGGACAGGTCTAATGAAGCTTTCTTT.

The rearrangement links TRBV5-1 to TRBJ1-2, with TRBD1 matching 10 bases. The CDR3 loop spans 16 amino acids. CDR1 SGHRS and CDR2 YFSETQ come from the germline V gene. Trimming took 2 bases from V and 8 from J; bases not matched to a gene: 12. The CDR3 bases are TGCGCCAGCAGCTTAAAAACCGGGACAGGGGTGGAGGGCTACACCTTC. Translating it yields CASSLKTGTGVEGYTF. The whole variable domain, remainder taken from reference TRBV5-1 and TRBJ1-2, is KAGVTQTPRYLIKTRGQQVTLSCSPISGHRSVSWYQQTPGQGLQFLFEYFSETQRNKGNFPGRFSGRQFSNSRSEMNVSTLELGDSALYLCASSLKTGTGVEGYTFGSGTRLTVV.

This clone was seen more than once but under ten times. The chain couples TRBV2 to TRBJ1-4; the match to TRBD1 covers 8 bases. The CDR3 contains 17 residues. Germline lookup yields CDR1 SNHLY and CDR2 FYNNEI. Germline trimming cut 6 bases from V and 8 bases from J; bases unmatched to any gene: 17. CDR3 sequence (DNA): TGTGCCAGCAGACCGGGCTCCTATTCCGACAGGGGAGAAAAACTGTTTTTT. Its translation is CASRPGSYSDRGEKLFF.

This chain links TRBV6-1 with TRBJ2-7; 10 positions agree with TRBD2. V shed 2 bases and J 3 bases; nucleotides not matched to a gene: 13. This CDR3 has 18 residues. Germline V lookup: CDR1 MNHNS, CDR2 SASEGT. In DNA, the CDR3 is TGTGCCAGCAGTGAAATTTTGGGAGGACTAGCGGACTTCTACGAGCAGTACTTC. It encodes CASSEILGGLADFYEQYF.

The chain uses TRBV6-1 and TRBJ1-2, with D perhaps matching TRBD1 (5 bases). V gave up 8 bases and J gave up 6 bases, with 16 bases separating them. Germline V gene data show CDR1 as MNHNS and CDR2 as SASEGT. The CDR3 runs 13 residues. The CDR3: CASPRTGGNGYTF. CDR3 DNA: TGTGCCAGCCCTCGAACGGGGGGGAATGGCTACACCTTC.

The chain carries TRBV2 and TRBJ1-6; D uncertain. Germline CDR1 SNHLY, CDR2 FYNNEI. With 4 bases removed from V and 13 bases from J, the gap between germline ends came to 14 bases. This CDR3 is 13 amino acids long. Written as DNA, the CDR3 is TGTGCCAGCAGTGTACTGGGTACGGGGCCCCTCCACTTT. Translating it yields CASSVLGTGPLHF.

V usage is TRBV7-3 and J usage is TRBJ2-3; no firm D call. CDR1 is SGHTA and CDR2 is FQGTGA in the germline V gene. V was clipped by 6 bases and J by 1 base, with 14 bases between them. This CDR3 has 15 residues. The CDR3 protein is CASRSDALGTDTQYF. The CDR3 DNA reads as TGTGCCAGCAGGTCCGACGCGCTAGGCACAGATACGCAGTATTTT.

The V gene is TRBV30, the J gene TRBJ2-3; D is undetermined. V lost 2 bases to trimming and J lost 8 bases, with 5 bases between them. The CDR3 runs to 10 residues. The germline V gene has CDR1 GTSNPN and CDR2 SVGIG (reference sequence). The CDR3 is CAWSLGTQYF. The CDR3 region has the DNA TGTGCCTGGAGTCTAGGTACGCAGTATTTT.

CDR3 residues: CAWSVGPMGGGYTF. The DNA for the CDR3 is TGTGCCTGGAGTGTCGGCCCCATGGGGGGTGGCTACACCTTC. The chain joins TRBV30 to TRBJ1-2; a weak D match, TRBD1 (5 bases). Germline assignment: CDR1 GTSNPN and CDR2 SVGIG (reference sequence). Trimming removed 0 bases at V and 7 bases at J, with 15 bases between. The CDR3 consists of 14 residues.

This clone occurred a few times. CDR3 bases: TGTGCCAGCAGTGACTCCGGGGGGGAAACAGATACGCAGTATTTT. Its protein product is CASSDSGGETDTQYF. The rearrangement uses TRBV6-4 and TRBJ2-3, with 8 nucleotides matching TRBD2. The CDR3 loop spans 15 amino acids. Per the germline V gene, CDR1 is MRHNA and CDR2 is SNTAGT. The trim removed 0 bases at V and 3 bases at J, leaving 2 bases unmatched.

In its sample, this clone was seen once. This rearrangement joins TRBV7-3 to TRBJ2-1, with a weak D call TRBD1 (6 bases). Trimming cost V 0 bases and J 4 bases, with 13 bases left between them. CDR1 SGHTA and CDR2 FQGTGA come from the germline V gene. The CDR3 length is 16 residues. The CDR3 sequence: CASSLTSRGTYNEQFF. The CDR3 coding sequence is TGTGCCAGCAGCTTAACTTCCAGGGGAACATACAATGAGCAGTTCTTC.

The J gene is TRBJ2-7, the V gene TRBV10-1; 9 positions agree with TRBD1. There are 15 residues in the CDR3. CDR1 WNHNN and CDR2 SYGVQD come from the germline V gene (reference sequence). V shed 0 bases, J shed 6 bases, and the junction held 6 bases outside the gene matches. The CDR3 DNA reads as TGCGCCAGCAGTGAGTCGTACAGGGGGCCTGGCGAGCAGTACTTC. It specifies CASSESYRGPGEQYF.

Only a few counts were recorded for this clone. The rearrangement uses TRBV11-2 and TRBJ2-1; 13 nucleotides agree with TRBD2. Trimming removed 1 base from V and 15 bases from J; junction bases left unmatched: 6. Germline CDR1 SGHAT, CDR2 FQNNGV. The length of the CDR3 is 14 residues. CDR3 sequence reads: CASSLGTSGGPGFF. In DNA, the CDR3 is TGTGCCAGCAGCTTAGGGACTAGCGGGGGCCCTGGGTTCTTC.

This chain uses TRBV9 with TRBJ1-2; D might be TRBD1 (6 bases). The CDR3 runs 13 residues. Germline V gene data show CDR1 as SGDLS and CDR2 as YYNGEE. Trimming took off 0 bases at V and 12 bases at J, with 15 bases between the two ends. Here the CDR3 reads CASSVDRGGPDTF. The DNA for the CDR3 is TGTGCCAGCAGCGTAGATCGGGGGGGCCCTGACACCTTC.

This chain's CDR3 is CASSYPAGGPLANYGYTF. DNA of the CDR3: TGTGCCAGCAGCTACCCTGCAGGGGGCCCACTTGCTAACTATGGCTACACCTTC. The J gene is TRBJ1-2, the V gene TRBV7-8; 8 nucleotides line up with TRBD1. Per the germline V gene, CDR1 is SGHVS and CDR2 is FQNEAQ. With V trimmed by 4 bases and J by 0 bases, 13 bases remained unmatched. CDR3 length equals 18 residues.

The gene calls are TRBV4-1 and TRBJ1-2; D is possibly TRBD1 (5 bases). Trimming cost V 0 bases and J 1 base, with 9 bases left between them. The CDR3 totals 15 residues. In germline, CDR1 is MGHRA, CDR2 YSYEKL. The CDR3 protein is CASSQDGGDNYGYTF. DNA of the CDR3: TGCGCCAGCAGCCAAGATGGGGGGGATAACTATGGCTACACCTTC.

The chain carries TRBV5-4 and TRBJ2-5, with 7 bases aligning to TRBD2. This CDR3 region has 13 residues. Unmatched junction bases numbered 3, after V lost 5 bases and J lost 2 bases. Germline-derived CDR1 and CDR2 are SGHNT and YYREEE (reference sequence). The CDR3 coding sequence is TGTGCCAGCAGGGGGGGGGAACAAGAGACCCAGTACTTC. Its translation: CASRGGEQETQYF.

The V gene is TRBV5-1, the J gene TRBJ2-3; 9 bases are a match to TRBD2. The CDR3 totals 16 residues. Germline assignment: CDR1 SGHRS and CDR2 YFSETQ. Trimming at V came to 3 bases and at J to 3 bases, leaving 8 bases not matched to a gene. The CDR3 here is CASSSISGGDTDTQYF. The DNA for the CDR3 is TGCGCCAGCAGCTCGATTAGCGGGGGAGATACAGATACGCAGTATTTT.

The chain has TRBV7-6 and TRBJ2-5; D is uncertain. Deletions cut 5 bases from V and 5 bases from J, with 12 bases between. The CDR3 is 13 residues long. The germline V gene encodes CDR1 SGHVS and CDR2 FNYEAQ. The CDR3: CASSPPGAETQYF. As DNA, the CDR3 is TGTGCCAGCAGCCCCCCCGGTGCGGAGACCCAGTACTTC.

V usage is TRBV11-2 and J usage is TRBJ2-7; 9 nucleotides agree with TRBD1. The CDR3 consists of 15 residues. Germline CDR1 reads SGHAT; CDR2 reads FQNNGV. Trimming took 5 bases from V and 3 from J; bases not matched to a gene: 8. For the CDR3, the DNA is TGTGCCAGCAGCAGTCCCGGGACAGGGTTCTACGAGCAGTACTTC. Protein sequence: CASSSPGTGFYEQYF.

This chain links TRBV7-9 with TRBJ1-1; 8 nucleotides line up with TRBD1. The CDR3 is 16 amino acids. Germline CDR1 SEHNR, CDR2 FQNEAQ (reference sequence). J was trimmed by 3 bases and V by 5 bases; bases with no gene match: 11. CDR3 residues: CASSQEYLRGHTEAFF. CDR3 bases: TGTGCCAGCAGCCAAGAATACCTCAGGGGGCACACTGAAGCTTTCTTT.

V usage is TRBV6-5 and J usage is TRBJ2-7; D may be TRBD1 (5 bases). Deletions cut 7 bases from V and 3 bases from J, with 16 bases between. The CDR3 contains 14 residues. Germline CDR1 is MNHEY and CDR2 is SVGAGI. This CDR3 is CASTADSSLYEQYF. CDR3 nucleotide sequence: TGTGCCAGCACCGCCGACAGTTCGCTCTACGAGCAGTACTTC.